This T cell receptor (beta chain) is drawn from a study of blood T cell repertoires in COVID-19. Turning to the study itself: Donors in the United States, Italy and Spain gave samples during acute or convalescent COVID-19. PBMCs, B-cell-depleted T cells, or T cells were the source of the cDNA or gDNA that made up the material.

Per the original data handling: Quantification of nucleated cells was approximated via reference gene primer amplification. Profiled with immunoSEQ multiplex PCR; TCRdb holds only in-frame clones, not every one. Clone size and the V and J calls come from that table; the DNA yielded D and trimming. The repertoire includes approximately 100,000 clones, 92% of them detected once, and around 6% sits in the top ten. The CDR3 spans 15 residues. Between the trimmed V and J ends, which lost 5 bases and 3 bases, there was a span of 13 bases. The germline CDR1 and CDR2 sequences are LNHDA and SQIVND (reference sequence).

Specimen: peripheral blood. The origin of this receptor is a man aged 50 to 59 with active COVID-19. The gene calls are TRBV19 and TRBJ2-2; D possibly corresponds to TRBD2 (6 bases). CDR3 region: CASSLRGLYTGELFF. CDR3 bases: TGTGCCAGTAGTTTGAGGGGACTGTACACCGGGGAGCTGTTTTTT. Complete variable domain (other parts from reference TRBV19 and TRBJ2-2): DGGITQSPKYLFRKEGQNVTLSCEQNLNHDAMYWYRQDPGQGLRLIYYSQIVNDFQKGDIAEGYSVSREKKESFPLTVTSAQKNPTAFYLCASSLRGLYTGELFFGEGSRLTVL.